This section outlines one TCR beta chain sequence together with its context. V was clipped by 5 bases and J by 3 bases; unmatched bases: 7. From germline, CDR1 is MNHNS and CDR2 SASEGT. The CDR3 sequence is 15 residues long. This specimen belongs to a study of shared T cell receptors in the human thymus. The repertoire was sequenced with immunoSEQ multiplex PCR; TCRdb's copy has only in-frame clones and lacks some. The table includes just under 550,000 clones, around three quarters detected once. The same sample was also studied in work on human thymus T cells.

This sequence joins TRBV6-1 and TRBJ2-5; 9 bases map to TRBD1. This clonotype was sampled from a boy in the first two years of life with a congenital heart defect. The sample was thymocytes. CDR3 DNA: TGTGCCAGCAGTTTTGCCCGGGACAGGGAAGAGACCCAGTACTTC. It codes for CASSFARDREETQYF.